These T cell receptor beta chains were read from a single sample in a study of T cells after yellow fever vaccination. In TCRdb, the 5' RACE reads were re-called with MiXCR into one record per CDR3 protein. The repertoire holds hundreds of thousands of distinct CDR3 sequences, around 13% seen once, with 2.5% to 4% in the top ten. Sequenced here: CD4+ T cells sorted from PBMCs, sampled 15 days after the yellow fever booster vaccination. The receptor source for this set is a man between 18 and 35 years old who received the YFV17D yellow fever vaccine. Both conserved end residues are part of each CDR3. Fields, in order: J gene, D gene, V gene, clone size, CDR3 protein, CDR3 DNA. D genes are given only for firm matches. Where a row states a size, it is once, few, many or the class of an expanded clone; other rows omit it.

j_gene: TRBJ2-1; d_gene: TRBD2; v_gene: TRBV30; abundance: NA; CDR3aa: CAWGKRGGREEQFF; CDR3nt: TGTGCCTGGGGAAAGCGGGGGGGCCGGGAGGAGCAGTTCTTC
j_gene: TRBJ2-5; d_gene: NA; v_gene: TRBV24-1; abundance: NA; CDR3aa: CATSDPRSAETQYF; CDR3nt: TGTGCCACCAGTGATCCACGTAGTGCAGAGACCCAGTACTTC
j_gene: TRBJ2-1; d_gene: TRBD2; v_gene: TRBV27; abundance: NA; CDR3aa: CASSSFPGRGFSYNEQFF; CDR3nt: TGTGCCAGCAGTTCCTTCCCTGGGCGGGGGTTCTCCTACAATGAGCAGTTCTTC
j_gene: TRBJ1-1; d_gene: NA; v_gene: TRBV29-1; abundance: few; CDR3aa: CSVDLESRKSEAFF; CDR3nt: TGCAGCGTTGATCTGGAGAGCCGGAAGAGCGAAGCTTTCTTT
j_gene: TRBJ1-2; d_gene: NA; v_gene: TRBV15; abundance: NA; CDR3aa: CATSRDLGGYTF; CDR3nt: TGTGCCACCAGCAGAGATCTGGGTGGCTACACCTTC
j_gene: TRBJ1-2; d_gene: NA; v_gene: TRBV6-6; abundance: NA; CDR3aa: CAGRFITGYGYTF; CDR3nt: TGTGCCGGACGATTTATTACAGGGTATGGCTACACCTTC
j_gene: TRBJ2-5; d_gene: TRBD1; v_gene: TRBV4-3; abundance: few; CDR3aa: CASSLTGGLKTQYF; CDR3nt: TGCGCCAGCAGCCTAACAGGGGGCTTGAAGACCCAGTACTTC
j_gene: TRBJ2-6; d_gene: NA; v_gene: TRBV4-3; abundance: few; CDR3aa: CASSQEVRRGPSSGANVLTF; CDR3nt: TGCGCCAGCAGCCAAGAGGTGCGGCGGGGGCCTAGCTCTGGGGCCAACGTCCTGACTTTC
j_gene: TRBJ2-3; d_gene: TRBD2; v_gene: TRBV7-2; abundance: NA; CDR3aa: CASSSQRGASDTQYF; CDR3nt: TGTGCCAGCAGCTCGCAGCGGGGGGCATCAGATACGCAGTATTTT
j_gene: TRBJ1-5; d_gene: NA; v_gene: TRBV20-1; abundance: NA; CDR3aa: CSARAATNQPQHF; CDR3nt: TGCAGTGCTAGAGCAGCCACCAATCAGCCCCAGCATTTT
j_gene: TRBJ2-5; d_gene: NA; v_gene: TRBV20-1; abundance: few; CDR3aa: CSPIKTGTETQYF; CDR3nt: TGCAGTCCCATAAAAACAGGGACTGAGACCCAGTACTTC
j_gene: TRBJ1-2; d_gene: NA; v_gene: TRBV6-5; abundance: NA; CDR3aa: CAISPAGGADYGYTF; CDR3nt: TGTGCCATCTCCCCAGCGGGGGGGGCCGACTATGGCTACACCTTC
j_gene: TRBJ2-2; d_gene: NA; v_gene: TRBV5-1; abundance: medium-sized; CDR3aa: CASSLLASETGELFF; CDR3nt: TGCGCCAGCAGCTTGCTGGCTAGCGAGACCGGGGAGCTGTTTTTT
j_gene: TRBJ2-5; d_gene: NA; v_gene: TRBV12-3/TRBV12-4; abundance: many; CDR3aa: CASSLTQETQYF; CDR3nt: TGTGCCAGCAGTCTCACCCAAGAGACCCAGTACTTC
j_gene: TRBJ2-6; d_gene: NA; v_gene: TRBV18; abundance: many; CDR3aa: CASSPGSGANVLTF; CDR3nt: TGTGCCAGCTCGCCAGGGTCTGGGGCCAACGTCCTGACTTTC
j_gene: TRBJ2-5; d_gene: NA; v_gene: TRBV6-2/TRBV6-3; abundance: NA; CDR3aa: CASSYQELETQYF; CDR3nt: TGTGCCAGCAGTTACCAGGAGCTAGAGACCCAGTACTTC
j_gene: TRBJ1-1; d_gene: TRBD1; v_gene: TRBV19; abundance: NA; CDR3aa: CASSMEQGEAFF; CDR3nt: TGTGCCAGTAGTATGGAACAGGGGGAAGCTTTCTTT
j_gene: TRBJ1-2; d_gene: NA; v_gene: TRBV11-2; abundance: many; CDR3aa: CASRPLTANYGYTF; CDR3nt: TGTGCCAGCAGACCACTGACGGCTAACTATGGCTACACCTTC
j_gene: TRBJ2-5; d_gene: TRBD2; v_gene: TRBV5-1; abundance: NA; CDR3aa: CASSFGTSGEGETQYF; CDR3nt: TGCGCCAGCAGCTTCGGGACTAGCGGTGAGGGGGAGACCCAGTACTTC
j_gene: TRBJ2-1; d_gene: NA; v_gene: TRBV7-2; abundance: NA; CDR3aa: CASSRTRDNEQFF; CDR3nt: TGTGCCAGCAGCCGAACACGAGACAATGAGCAGTTCTTC
j_gene: TRBJ2-1; d_gene: TRBD1; v_gene: TRBV6-6; abundance: many; CDR3aa: CASSYSSTGGIYNEQFF; CDR3nt: TGTGCCAGCAGTTACTCTTCTACAGGGGGCATCTACAATGAGCAGTTCTTC
j_gene: TRBJ2-3; d_gene: NA; v_gene: TRBV3-1; abundance: NA; CDR3aa: CASSKYPPTDTQYF; CDR3nt: TGTGCCAGCAGCAAATATCCACCGACGGATACGCAGTATTTT
j_gene: TRBJ1-2; d_gene: NA; v_gene: TRBV6-5; abundance: few; CDR3aa: CASTVGGTNYGYTF; CDR3nt: TGTGCCAGCACCGTGGGGGGGACTAACTATGGCTACACCTTC
j_gene: TRBJ2-3; d_gene: NA; v_gene: TRBV5-1; abundance: many; CDR3aa: CASSLDHADTQYF; CDR3nt: TGCGCCAGCAGCTTGGATCATGCAGATACGCAGTATTTT
j_gene: TRBJ2-5; d_gene: NA; v_gene: TRBV6-2/TRBV6-3; abundance: few; CDR3aa: CASSNTLSGETQYF; CDR3nt: TGTGCCAGCAGTAACACACTTAGCGGAGAGACCCAGTACTTC
j_gene: TRBJ2-3; d_gene: NA; v_gene: TRBV19; abundance: few; CDR3aa: CASSINRVNTQYF; CDR3nt: TGTGCCAGTAGTATAAACAGGGTGAATACGCAGTATTTT
j_gene: TRBJ2-5; d_gene: NA; v_gene: TRBV3-1; abundance: NA; CDR3aa: CASSHEGEETQYF; CDR3nt: TGTGCCAGCAGCCATGAAGGGGAAGAGACCCAGTACTTC
j_gene: TRBJ2-3; d_gene: NA; v_gene: TRBV30; abundance: NA; CDR3aa: CAWSVPRGGADTQYF; CDR3nt: TGTGCCTGGAGTGTACCACGAGGGGGGGCAGATACGCAGTATTTT
j_gene: TRBJ2-2; d_gene: NA; v_gene: TRBV4-2; abundance: NA; CDR3aa: CASSQDSETGELFF; CDR3nt: TGTGCCAGCAGCCAAGATTCCGAGACCGGGGAGCTGTTTTTT
j_gene: TRBJ1-1; d_gene: NA; v_gene: TRBV5-1; abundance: many; CDR3aa: CASSGRQARQRAFF; CDR3nt: TGCGCCAGCAGCGGAAGACAGGCTCGGCAGAGGGCTTTCTTT
j_gene: TRBJ1-1; d_gene: NA; v_gene: TRBV5-1; abundance: many; CDR3aa: CASSRRGGTEAFF; CDR3nt: TGCGCCAGCAGCCGCCGGGGGGGCACTGAAGCTTTCTTT
j_gene: TRBJ1-1; d_gene: NA; v_gene: TRBV7-9; abundance: NA; CDR3aa: CASSSMGANTEAFF; CDR3nt: TGTGCCAGCAGCTCCATGGGAGCGAACACTGAAGCTTTCTTT
j_gene: TRBJ2-1; d_gene: TRBD2; v_gene: TRBV9; abundance: few; CDR3aa: CASSVPSGVLTSSYNEQFF; CDR3nt: TGTGCCAGCAGCGTGCCTAGCGGGGTTCTTACTAGCTCCTACAATGAGCAGTTCTTC
j_gene: TRBJ1-1; d_gene: NA; v_gene: TRBV5-1; abundance: NA; CDR3aa: CASSLAWEGTEAFF; CDR3nt: TGCGCCAGCAGCTTGGCCTGGGAGGGCACTGAAGCTTTCTTT
j_gene: TRBJ2-5; d_gene: TRBD2; v_gene: TRBV7-2; abundance: NA; CDR3aa: CASSSQTSGGAEETQYF; CDR3nt: TGTGCCAGCAGCTCACAAACTAGCGGGGGGGCCGAAGAGACCCAGTACTTC
j_gene: TRBJ2-3; d_gene: NA; v_gene: TRBV20-1; abundance: NA; CDR3aa: CSAPRATDTQYF; CDR3nt: TGCAGTGCCCCCAGGGCCACAGATACGCAGTATTTT
j_gene: TRBJ1-1; d_gene: NA; v_gene: TRBV6-1; abundance: few; CDR3aa: CASTLRGGNTEAFF; CDR3nt: TGTGCCAGCACCCTCAGGGGAGGGAACACTGAAGCTTTCTTT
j_gene: TRBJ2-3; d_gene: NA; v_gene: TRBV5-1; abundance: many; CDR3aa: CASSLDSSSTDTQYF; CDR3nt: TGCGCCAGCAGCTTGGACAGCTCTAGCACAGATACGCAGTATTTT
j_gene: TRBJ2-1; d_gene: NA; v_gene: TRBV20-1; abundance: NA; CDR3aa: CSAQGAASSYNEQFF; CDR3nt: TGCAGTGCCCAAGGGGCGGCGAGCTCCTACAATGAGCAGTTCTTC
j_gene: TRBJ2-1; d_gene: TRBD2; v_gene: TRBV7-2; abundance: NA; CDR3aa: CASSVAGAPYNEQFF; CDR3nt: TGTGCCAGCAGCGTAGCGGGGGCGCCCTACAATGAGCAGTTCTTC
j_gene: TRBJ1-5; d_gene: NA; v_gene: TRBV20-1; abundance: NA; CDR3aa: CSARRGISSNQPQHF; CDR3nt: TGCAGTGCTAGGAGGGGCATATCAAGCAATCAGCCCCAGCATTTT
j_gene: TRBJ2-7; d_gene: TRBD2; v_gene: TRBV18; abundance: few; CDR3aa: CASSPGRDDEQYF; CDR3nt: TGTGCCAGCTCCCCCGGGAGGGACGACGAGCAGTACTTC
j_gene: TRBJ1-5; d_gene: NA; v_gene: TRBV7-4; abundance: NA; CDR3aa: CASSLGAGPLGGNQPQHF; CDR3nt: TGTGCCAGCAGCTTAGGAGCGGGACCACTTGGGGGCAATCAGCCCCAGCATTTT
j_gene: TRBJ2-3; d_gene: NA; v_gene: TRBV6-1; abundance: NA; CDR3aa: CASSERRGAFSTDTQYF; CDR3nt: TGTGCCAGCAGTGAAAGGAGGGGGGCTTTTAGCACAGATACGCAGTATTTT
j_gene: TRBJ1-2; d_gene: NA; v_gene: TRBV7-2; abundance: few; CDR3aa: CASSFGGQSYGYTF; CDR3nt: TGTGCCAGCAGCTTCGGGGGGCAAAGCTATGGCTACACCTTC
j_gene: TRBJ2-3; d_gene: NA; v_gene: TRBV12-3/TRBV12-4; abundance: few; CDR3aa: CASSFLFRGQNEDTQYF; CDR3nt: TGTGCCAGCAGTTTTCTGTTCCGCGGGCAAAACGAAGATACGCAGTATTTT
j_gene: TRBJ2-6; d_gene: NA; v_gene: TRBV4-3; abundance: few; CDR3aa: CASSQGYVGSGANVLTF; CDR3nt: TGCGCCAGCAGCCAAGGCTATGTAGGTTCTGGGGCCAACGTCCTGACTTTC
j_gene: TRBJ2-1; d_gene: NA; v_gene: TRBV12-3/TRBV12-4; abundance: many; CDR3aa: CASSLLVDNEQFF; CDR3nt: TGTGCCAGCAGTCTCCTCGTTGATAATGAGCAGTTCTTC
j_gene: TRBJ1-1; d_gene: NA; v_gene: TRBV12-3/TRBV12-4; abundance: few; CDR3aa: CAAGAGHSVNTEAFF; CDR3nt: TGTGCCGCGGGGGCAGGACACTCCGTTAACACTGAAGCTTTCTTT
j_gene: TRBJ1-4; d_gene: NA; v_gene: TRBV3-1; abundance: few; CDR3aa: CASSQRLSRGEEKLFF; CDR3nt: TGTGCCAGCAGCCAAAGGCTCTCCCGGGGCGAGGAAAAACTGTTTTTT
j_gene: TRBJ1-3; d_gene: NA; v_gene: TRBV7-9; abundance: NA; CDR3aa: CASRPTGQPGNTIYF; CDR3nt: TGTGCCAGCAGGCCGACAGGACAACCTGGAAACACCATATATTTT
j_gene: TRBJ1-2; d_gene: NA; v_gene: TRBV7-2; abundance: many; CDR3aa: CASSPDTNYGYTF; CDR3nt: TGTGCCAGCAGCCCCGACACGAACTATGGCTACACCTTC
j_gene: TRBJ1-6; d_gene: TRBD1; v_gene: TRBV6-5; abundance: NA; CDR3aa: CASSYAGTGDSPLHF; CDR3nt: TGTGCCAGCAGTTACGCCGGGACAGGGGATTCACCCCTCCACTTT
j_gene: TRBJ2-4; d_gene: NA; v_gene: TRBV28; abundance: NA; CDR3aa: CASSLRSRYKNIQYF; CDR3nt: TGTGCCAGCAGTCTCCGGTCCCGGTACAAAAACATTCAGTACTTC
j_gene: TRBJ1-1; d_gene: NA; v_gene: TRBV3-1; abundance: NA; CDR3aa: CASSHPAGKAFF; CDR3nt: TGTGCCAGCAGCCACCCAGCAGGGAAGGCTTTCTTT
j_gene: TRBJ2-5; d_gene: NA; v_gene: TRBV6-5; abundance: many; CDR3aa: CASSYSGGHSPGKETQYF; CDR3nt: TGTGCCAGCAGTTACTCCGGGGGGCACAGCCCCGGCAAAGAGACCCAGTACTTC
j_gene: TRBJ1-2; d_gene: NA; v_gene: TRBV20-1; abundance: many; CDR3aa: CSASWGRVGGYTF; CDR3nt: TGCAGTGCTAGTTGGGGTAGGGTTGGTGGCTACACCTTC
j_gene: TRBJ2-3; d_gene: NA; v_gene: TRBV20-1; abundance: few; CDR3aa: CSARDVPSTDTQYF; CDR3nt: TGCAGTGCTAGAGACGTCCCTAGCACAGATACGCAGTATTTT
j_gene: TRBJ2-5; d_gene: NA; v_gene: TRBV28; abundance: NA; CDR3aa: CASSSREETQYF; CDR3nt: TGTGCCAGCAGTTCCAGAGAAGAGACCCAGTACTTC
j_gene: TRBJ1-2; d_gene: NA; v_gene: TRBV2; abundance: many; CDR3aa: CASGYRQNYGYTF; CDR3nt: TGTGCCAGCGGATACAGACAGAACTATGGCTACACCTTC